This T cell receptor (beta chain) was profiled in a study of Ad26.COV2.S vaccination and SARS-CoV-2 variants. Study-wide context: The trial was COV1001 and the donor's arm was Ad26.COV2.S. Donor got 5x10^10 or 1x10^11 viral particles of Ad26.COV2.S.

Profiled with immunoSEQ multiplex PCR; TCRdb holds only in-frame clones, not every one. The sample holds about 390,000 clones, less than 90% seen once. CDR1 is LNHDA, CDR2 SQIVND, per germline (reference sequence). Trimming pared 9 bases from V and 0 bases from J, leaving 20 bases between. There are 17 residues in the CDR3. About this clone: Its antigen is not known.

Broader study findings: Vaccinees displayed broader spike-specific TCR repertoires than placebo recipients. There was a possibility that the TCR breadth and depth analyses underestimated total T cell responses.

Treatment here: 15 to 20 received Ad26.COV2.S at low or high dose, single or two shots; a few received placebo; per-sample allocation not given. Day 63 following the first vaccine or placebo injection was when the samples were taken. Material: peripheral blood, obtained in a trial of Ad26.COV2.S vaccine versus placebo. The source of this sequence is a person between 18 and 65 years old who received the Ad26.COV2.S COVID-19 vaccine or a placebo. This chain connects TRBV19 to TRBJ2-2; the D is unclear. CDR3 residues: CASSPVGSRPNTGELFF. Written as DNA, the CDR3 is TGTGCCAGCAGTCCCGTTGGATCCCGGCCGAACACCGGGGAGCTGTTTTTT.